These 23 T cell receptor beta chains originate from one sample sequenced in a study of cytomegalovirus exposure and HLA in healthy donors. A multiplex PCR was run with 60 Vbeta primers and 13 Jbeta primers. Some clones are missing from TCRdb's copy, which holds only in-frame ones; the method was immunoSEQ multiplex PCR. This table has more than 150,000 clones, around 81% appearing once. The sequencing sample was made of PBMCs. Receptor source: a middle-aged man in good health and CMV-seronegative.

The CDR3 loop reads CASSGGGVTSGKSYTF. Here the CDR3 DNA reads TGTGCCAGCAGCGGAGGGGGGGTGACCTCGGGGAAGAGCTACACCTTC. The chain joins TRBV9 to TRBJ1-2; D perhaps matches TRBD1 (6 bases). The CDR3 consists of 16 residues. The germline V gene encodes CDR1 SGDLS and CDR2 YYNGEE. Trimming shortened V by 3 bases and J by 9 bases, and 24 bases separated the two germline ends.

This chain connects TRBV7-2 to TRBJ2-5; 12 nucleotides line up with TRBD2. Germline V CDR1 and CDR2: SGHTA, FQGNSA. CDR3 length equals 16 residues. Trimming cost V 2 bases and J 5 bases; bases outside gene matches: 6. CDR3 DNA: TGTGCCAGCAGCTTAAGGTGGCTAGCGGGAGGGGAGACCCAGTACTTC. The encoded protein is CASSLRWLAGGETQYF.

This clone came up once. The V call is TRBV11-3, the J call TRBJ1-2, with a weak D call TRBD1 (6 bases). The CDR3 sequence is 13 residues long. Trimming stripped 4 bases from V and 7 bases from J, with 13 bases between. Looked up from germline, CDR1 is SGHNT and CDR2 is YENEEA. CDR3 loop: CASSSQTGSGYTF. Here the CDR3 DNA reads TGTGCCAGCAGCTCCCAAACAGGGTCTGGCTACACCTTC.

This chain joins TRBV5-6 and TRBJ1-2, with D possibly TRBD1 on 5 matching bases. Trimming removed 3 bases at V and 8 bases at J, with 14 bases between. Germline CDR1 reads SGHDT; CDR2 reads YYEEEE. CDR3 size: 13 residues. CDR3 sequence reads: CASSWGGKEGYTF. The DNA for the CDR3 is TGTGCCAGCAGCTGGGGGGGGAAGGAAGGCTACACCTTC. Based on the CDR3 plus reference TRBV5-6 and TRBJ1-2, the full variable domain is DAGVTQSPTHLIKTRGQQVTLRCSPKSGHDTVSWYQQALGQGPQFIFQYYEEEERQRGNFPDRFSGHQFPNYSSELNVNALLLGDSALYLCASSWGGKEGYTFGSGTRLTVV.

In this sample, this clone turned up once. The chain carries TRBV11-3 and TRBJ1-1; 10 bases align to TRBD1. CDR3 length: 14 residues. Germline CDR1 reads SGHNT; CDR2 reads YENEEA. Trimming took 4 bases from V and 5 from J; bases not matched to a gene: 4. The CDR3 protein is CASSSDRGGTEAFF. CDR3 nucleotides: TGTGCCAGCAGCTCGGACAGGGGGGGAACTGAAGCTTTCTTT.

This clone appeared a few times. The chain uses TRBV6-6 and TRBJ2-3; a weak D match, TRBD2 (5 bases). Trimming removed 7 bases from V and 2 bases from J, with 13 bases in between. This CDR3 contains 14 residues. Germline values: CDR1 MNHNY, CDR2 SVGAGI (reference sequence). The CDR3 here is CASTPRAHTDTQYF. The CDR3 nucleotides are TGTGCCAGCACACCGAGGGCACACACAGATACGCAGTATTTT.

This clone was seen a single time. CDR3 sequence reads: CSVEDVTGARNEQYF. CDR3 nucleotides: TGCAGCGTTGAAGATGTGACTGGGGCCAGGAACGAGCAGTACTTC. V and J are TRBV29-1 and TRBJ2-7; perhaps TRBD1 as D (5 bases). The CDR3 sequence is 15 residues long. V gave up 0 bases and J gave up 5 bases, with 17 bases separating them. Germline lookup yields CDR1 SQVTM and CDR2 ANQGSEA.

The J gene is TRBJ1-2, the V gene TRBV6-4; no clear D. V shed 5 bases and J shed 5 bases, with 12 bases lying between them. Per the germline V gene, CDR1 is MRHNA and CDR2 is SNTAGT. The CDR3 sequence is 13 residues long. The CDR3: CASSRGEPYGYTF. For the CDR3, the DNA is TGTGCCAGCAGTCGCGGGGAGCCTTATGGCTACACCTTC.

The chain links TRBV4-2 to TRBJ2-1; D remains ambiguous. The CDR3 runs 15 residues. The ends were cut back, 0 bases at V and 4 bases at J, with 10 bases in the middle. CDR1 LGHNA and CDR2 YNFKEQ come from the germline V gene. CDR3 residues: CASSQDPTPYNEQFF. The CDR3 DNA sequence: TGTGCCAGCAGCCAAGATCCAACTCCATACAATGAGCAGTTCTTC.

This clone has only a few counts. This rearrangement joins TRBV20-1 to TRBJ2-5; D gene ambiguous. Trimming took off 3 bases at V and 3 bases at J, with 5 bases between the two ends. The germline V gene encodes CDR1 DFQATT and CDR2 SNEGSKA (reference sequence). This CDR3 contains 11 residues. CDR3 in amino acids: CSARAEETQYF. The CDR3, as DNA: TGCAGTGCTAGGGCTGAAGAGACCCAGTACTTC.

The gene calls are TRBV7-6 and TRBJ1-3; D unclear. V lost 5 bases and J 0 bases, leaving 20 bases between the germline ends. The germline gives CDR1 SGHVS, CDR2 FNYEAQ. The CDR3 totals 18 residues. The CDR3, as DNA: TGTGCCAGCAGCCCCACCACGGCAGGCTTATCCTCTGGAAACACCATATATTTT. This translates into CASSPTTAGLSSGNTIYF.

This chain links TRBV9 with TRBJ2-7; TRBD2 matches 12 bases. The CDR3 is 16 residues long. V was pared by 0 bases and J by 6 bases, with 7 bases of the junction left unmatched. Germline-derived CDR1 and CDR2 are SGDLS and YYNGEE. The CDR3 sequence: CASSVAASGRALEQYF. CDR3 DNA: TGTGCCAGCAGCGTAGCAGCTAGCGGGAGGGCCCTCGAGCAGTACTTC.

The V gene is TRBV28, the J gene TRBJ2-7; D is unclear. The germline V gene has CDR1 MDHEN and CDR2 SYDVKM. The V end lost 0 bases, the J end lost 3 bases, and 6 bases lay between the germline ends. This CDR3 is 13 amino acids long. CDR3 nucleotides: TGTGCCAGCAGTTTATGGGGCAGCTACGAGCAGTACTTC. This encodes CASSLWGSYEQYF.

The rearrangement links TRBV19 to TRBJ1-2, with D hard to call. Germline values: CDR1 LNHDA, CDR2 SQIVND (reference sequence). V was shortened by 7 bases and J by 0 bases, with 15 bases between the two germline ends. The CDR3 sequence is 15 residues long. The CDR3 DNA reads TGTGCCAGTAAGGAGTGGCAGAACACTAACTATGGCTACACCTTC. Protein sequence: CASKEWQNTNYGYTF.

The chain uses TRBV5-4 and TRBJ2-1, with D possibly being TRBD1 (6 bases). The V gene lost 4 bases and the J gene lost 7 bases, with 15 bases spanning the gap. The germline V gene has CDR1 SGHNT and CDR2 YYREEE (reference sequence). The CDR3 consists of 14 residues. CDR3 protein: CASSAQWDTNEQFF. The CDR3 coding sequence is TGTGCCAGCAGCGCGCAATGGGACACAAATGAGCAGTTCTTC.

Only a few counts were recorded for this clone. The chain joins TRBV29-1 to TRBJ2-1; TRBD2 is a possible D gene (5 bases). The V and J ends lost 6 bases and 9 bases respectively, with 15 bases between them. Germline assignment: CDR1 SQVTM and CDR2 ANQGSEA. The CDR3 spans 12 residues. The CDR3 protein is CSVGLFSAEQFF. CDR3 in DNA: TGCAGCGTAGGACTTTTTTCGGCTGAGCAGTTCTTC.

V gene TRBV7-3 combines with J gene TRBJ1-2; 12 bases align to TRBD1. Germline CDR1 and CDR2: SGHTA and FQGTGA. Trimming cost V 5 bases and J 5 bases; bases outside gene matches: 6. The length of the CDR3 is 15 residues. The CDR3 is CASSPGTGGGYGYTF. The CDR3 DNA sequence: TGTGCCAGCAGCCCTGGGACAGGGGGCGGGTATGGCTACACCTTC.

The chain carries TRBV5-1 and TRBJ2-1; 9 bases match TRBD2. The germline gives CDR1 SGHRS, CDR2 YFSETQ. V lost 0 bases and J lost 10; bases outside the gene matches: 11. The CDR3 is 16 amino acids. CDR3 sequence: CASSLGSFGGGDEQFF. As DNA, the CDR3 is TGCGCCAGCAGCTTGGGGTCTTTTGGCGGGGGGGACGAGCAGTTCTTC.

This chain links TRBV10-3 with TRBJ2-1; 7 nucleotides align to TRBD2. This CDR3 comprises 13 residues. V dropped 3 bases and J dropped 10; count of bases not matched to a gene: 6. The V gene's germline CDR1 is ENHRY and CDR2 SYGVKD. CDR3 region: CAISEGEGGEQFF. The CDR3 bases are TGTGCCATCAGTGAAGGAGAGGGAGGGGAGCAGTTCTTC.

This clone has only one observation. The rearrangement links TRBV19 to TRBJ2-2; 11 positions agree with TRBD1. Germline loops: CDR1 LNHDA, CDR2 SQIVND (reference sequence). CDR3 length: 17 amino acids. V shed 6 bases and J 7 bases; nucleotides not matched to a gene: 13. CDR3 amino acids: CASSHDRDRGRNGELFF. CDR3 in DNA: TGTGCCAGTAGCCATGACCGGGACAGGGGGAGGAACGGGGAGCTGTTTTTT. Full variable domain (missing parts from reference TRBV19 and TRBJ2-2): DGGITQSPKYLFRKEGQNVTLSCEQNLNHDAMYWYRQDPGQGLRLIYYSQIVNDFQKGDIAEGYSVSREKKESFPLTVTSAQKNPTAFYLCASSHDRDRGRNGELFFGEGSRLTVL.

This rearrangement joins TRBV5-1 to TRBJ1-1; D call uncertain. The CDR3 contains 17 residues. V lost 0 bases and J lost 1, with 16 bases in between. Germline CDR1 SGHRS, CDR2 YFSETQ. This CDR3 is CASSLAPPRAGNTEAFF. The CDR3 DNA reads TGCGCCAGCAGCTTGGCCCCCCCTAGGGCGGGGAACACTGAAGCTTTCTTT.

This clone appeared a single time. The rearrangement uses TRBV10-3 and TRBJ2-7, with TRBD1 as a possible D gene (5 bases). CDR1 is ENHRY, CDR2 SYGVKD, per germline. V was cut by 2 bases and J by 4 bases, with 6 bases left in between. The CDR3 is 12 residues long. CDR3 sequence: CAISERGYEQYV. DNA for the CDR3: TGTGCCATCAGTGAGAGGGGATACGAGCAGTACGTC.

This clone was seen only once. This rearrangement joins TRBV19 to TRBJ1-1; D perhaps matches TRBD1 (6 bases). Germline CDR1 LNHDA, CDR2 SQIVND (reference sequence). V was trimmed by 8 bases and J by 1 base, leaving 11 bases between them. The CDR3 spans 13 residues. The CDR3 bases are TGTGCCAGTCCCCCGGGACAGAACACTGAAGCTTTCTTT. Protein: CASPPGQNTEAFF.